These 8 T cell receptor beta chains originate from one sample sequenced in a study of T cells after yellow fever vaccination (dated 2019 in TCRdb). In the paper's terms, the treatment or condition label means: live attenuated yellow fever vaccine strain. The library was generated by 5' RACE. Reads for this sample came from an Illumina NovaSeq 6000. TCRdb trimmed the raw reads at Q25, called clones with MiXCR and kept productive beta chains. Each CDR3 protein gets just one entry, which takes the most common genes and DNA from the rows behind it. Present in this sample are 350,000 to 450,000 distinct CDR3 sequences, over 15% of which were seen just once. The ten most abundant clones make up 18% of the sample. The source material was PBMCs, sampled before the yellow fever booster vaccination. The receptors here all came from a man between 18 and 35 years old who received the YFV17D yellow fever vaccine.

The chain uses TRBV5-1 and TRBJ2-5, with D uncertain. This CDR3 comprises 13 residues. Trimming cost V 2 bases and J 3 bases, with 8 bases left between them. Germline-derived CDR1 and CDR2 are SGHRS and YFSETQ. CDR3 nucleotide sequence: TGCGCCAGCAGCTTCGGGTCGGAAGAGACCCAGTACTTC. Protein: CASSFGSEETQYF.

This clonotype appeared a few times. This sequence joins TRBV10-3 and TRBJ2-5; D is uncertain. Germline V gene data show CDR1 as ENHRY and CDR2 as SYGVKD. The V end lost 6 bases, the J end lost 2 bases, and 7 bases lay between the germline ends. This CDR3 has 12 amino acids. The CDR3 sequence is CAIRGSQETQYF. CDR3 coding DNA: TGTGCCATCAGGGGGTCTCAAGAGACCCAGTACTTC.

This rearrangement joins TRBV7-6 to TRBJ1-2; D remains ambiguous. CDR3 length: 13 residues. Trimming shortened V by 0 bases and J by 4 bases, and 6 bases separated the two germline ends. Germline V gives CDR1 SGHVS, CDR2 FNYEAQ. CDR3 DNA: TGTGCCAGCAGCTTAGCTCTCGGCTATGGCTACACCTTC. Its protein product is CASSLALGYGYTF.

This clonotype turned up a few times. CDR3 coding DNA: TGCGCCAGCAGCGCGCTAGCGGGGGGGAACAATGAGCAGTTCTTC. It codes for CASSALAGGNNEQFF. The chain uses TRBV5-1 and TRBJ2-1, with TRBD2 identical over 12 bases. Germline CDR1 and CDR2: SGHRS and YFSETQ. After removal of 4 bases from V and 5 bases from J, the junction contained 4 bases not matched to a gene. The CDR3 has 15 residues.

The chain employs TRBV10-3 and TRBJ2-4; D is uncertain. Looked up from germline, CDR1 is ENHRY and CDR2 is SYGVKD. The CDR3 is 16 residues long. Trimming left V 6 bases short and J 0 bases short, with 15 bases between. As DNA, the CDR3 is TGTGCCATCAGCGAAGGGCCCTCCCTAGCCAAAAACATTCAGTACTTC. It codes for CAISEGPSLAKNIQYF.

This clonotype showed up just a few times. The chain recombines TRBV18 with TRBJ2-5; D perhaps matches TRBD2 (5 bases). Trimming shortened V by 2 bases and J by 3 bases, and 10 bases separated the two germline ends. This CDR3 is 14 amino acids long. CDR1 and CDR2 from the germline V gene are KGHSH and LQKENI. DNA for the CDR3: TGTGCCAGCTCACCATTCTCCGGGGAAGAGACCCAGTACTTC. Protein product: CASSPFSGEETQYF.

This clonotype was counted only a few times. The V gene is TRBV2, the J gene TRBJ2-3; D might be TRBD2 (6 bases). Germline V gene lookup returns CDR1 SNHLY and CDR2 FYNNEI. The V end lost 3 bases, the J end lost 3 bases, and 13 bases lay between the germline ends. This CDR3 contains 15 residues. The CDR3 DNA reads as TGTGCCAGCAGTGATTGGAGGGGTAGTACAGATACGCAGTATTTT. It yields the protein CASSDWRGSTDTQYF.

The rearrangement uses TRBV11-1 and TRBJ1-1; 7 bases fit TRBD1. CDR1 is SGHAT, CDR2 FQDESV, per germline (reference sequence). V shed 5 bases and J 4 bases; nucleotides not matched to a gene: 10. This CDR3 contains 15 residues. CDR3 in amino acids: CASSRTGDRSTEAFF. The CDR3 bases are TGTGCCAGCAGCCGAACTGGGGACAGAAGCACTGAAGCTTTCTTT. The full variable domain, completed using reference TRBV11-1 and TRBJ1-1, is EAEVAQSPRYKITEKSQAVAFWCDPISGHATLYWYRQILGQGPELLVQFQDESVVDDSQLPKDRFSAERLKGVDSTLKIQPAELGDSAMYLCASSRTGDRSTEAFFGQGTRLTVV.